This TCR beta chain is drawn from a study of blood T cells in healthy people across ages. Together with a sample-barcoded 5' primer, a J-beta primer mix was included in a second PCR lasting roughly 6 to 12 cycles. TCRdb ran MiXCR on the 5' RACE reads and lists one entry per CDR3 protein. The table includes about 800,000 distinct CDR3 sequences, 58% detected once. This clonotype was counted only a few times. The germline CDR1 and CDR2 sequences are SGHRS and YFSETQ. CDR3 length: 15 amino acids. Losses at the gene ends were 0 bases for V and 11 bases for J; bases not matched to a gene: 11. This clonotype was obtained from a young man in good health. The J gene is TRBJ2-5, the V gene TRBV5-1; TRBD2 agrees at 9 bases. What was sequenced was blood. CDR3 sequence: CASSLGLADNNEQYF. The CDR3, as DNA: TGCGCCAGCAGCTTGGGACTAGCGGACAACAATGAGCAGTACTTC.